The 26 T cell receptor beta chains below all came from one sample that was sequenced in a study of beta chain features in type 1 diabetes. Whole-study findings and limits: In all four CD4+ subsets, TCRB CDR3 length was significantly, moderately reduced in type 1 diabetes.

Since all of the isolated RNA was reverse transcribed, expressed TCRB transcripts were what got sequenced. Assay: immunoSEQ multiplex PCR; the TCRdb copy retains only in-frame clones and omits some. The sample has 680,000 or so clones; 13% are singletons. Antigens for these TCRs are unknown. The source material was naive CD4+ T cells from blood. The source is a man between 18 and 29 years old with type 1 diabetes.

This chain links TRBV27 with TRBJ2-7; D ambiguous. Deletions cut 7 bases from V and 0 bases from J, with 10 bases between. The CDR3 totals 13 residues. Per germline, CDR1 MNHEY and CDR2 SMNVEV (reference sequence). This chain's CDR3 is CASIGRSSYEQYF. In DNA form, the CDR3 reads TGTGCCAGCATTGGTAGGAGCTCCTACGAGCAGTACTTC.

The rearrangement uses TRBV10-3 and TRBJ1-1, with D unclear. Looked up from germline, CDR1 is ENHRY and CDR2 is SYGVKD. Trimming shortened V by 1 base and J by 0 bases, and 9 bases separated the two germline ends. CDR3 length: 15 residues. CDR3 in amino acids: CAISELGTLNTEAFF. The CDR3 bases are TGTGCCATCAGTGAGTTGGGCACCCTGAACACTGAAGCTTTCTTT.

The chain uses TRBV10-3 and TRBJ2-7, with 9 bases fitting TRBD1. Germline CDR1 is ENHRY and CDR2 is SYGVKD. The CDR3 length is 15 residues. J lost 5 bases, V lost 4 bases, and 9 bases had no gene match. CDR3 DNA sequence: TGTGCCATCAGTGTAGCTACAGGGGGCTCGGACGAGCAGTACTTC. Encoded protein: CAISVATGGSDEQYF.

The rearrangement joins TRBV5-4 to TRBJ2-7; 7 nucleotides agree with TRBD2. The CDR3 is made up of 13 amino acids. Germline V gene sequence: CDR1 SGHNT, CDR2 YYREEE (reference sequence). With 4 bases clipped from V and 2 bases from J, the junction kept 3 bases outside the gene matches. CDR3 residues: CASSNRGAYEQYF. The CDR3 nucleotides read TGTGCCAGCAGCAACCGGGGGGCCTACGAGCAGTACTTC.

This clone has only a few counts. The chain combines TRBV19 with TRBJ1-1; 7 bases align to TRBD1. V trimming: 6 bases; J trimming: 2 bases; junction bases outside the gene matches: 6. Germline V gives CDR1 LNHDA, CDR2 SQIVND (reference sequence). The CDR3 is 14 residues long. CDR3 sequence: CASRDRPGNTEAFF. CDR3 in DNA: TGTGCCAGTAGGGACAGGCCGGGAAACACTGAAGCTTTCTTT. The full variable domain, with the rest looked up from reference TRBV19 and TRBJ1-1, is DGGITQSPKYLFRKEGQNVTLSCEQNLNHDAMYWYRQDPGQGLRLIYYSQIVNDFQKGDIAEGYSVSREKKESFPLTVTSAQKNPTAFYLCASRDRPGNTEAFFGQGTRLTVV.

This rearrangement joins TRBV30 to TRBJ1-2; D gene unclear. The germline V gene has CDR1 GTSNPN and CDR2 SVGIG (reference sequence). The V and J ends lost 0 bases and 11 bases respectively, with 10 bases between them. This CDR3 is built from 11 residues. Here the CDR3 reads CAWSVAPRYTF. The DNA of the CDR3 is TGTGCCTGGAGTGTCGCTCCCCGGTACACCTTC.

This clone has only a few counts. The gene calls are TRBV10-3 and TRBJ1-2; no firm D call. This CDR3 is built from 11 residues. The germline V and J ends were trimmed by 11 bases and 3 bases, with 10 bases remaining between them. The V gene's germline CDR1 is ENHRY and CDR2 SYGVKD. CDR3 sequence (DNA): TGTGCCCATTACAGTTACTATGGCTACACCTTC. It yields the protein CAHYSYYGYTF.

The rearrangement links TRBV2 to TRBJ2-2, with 9 bases aligning to TRBD1. The CDR3 has 15 residues. CDR1 and CDR2 (germline): SNHLY, FYNNEI. J was trimmed by 4 bases and V by 10 bases; bases with no gene match: 10. The CDR3 DNA reads TGTGCCACCTCGATGGGACAGGGTGTCACCGGGGAGCTGTTTTTT. It codes for CATSMGQGVTGELFF.

This clone was picked up a small number of times. The chain is built from TRBV11-1 and TRBJ2-7, with D maybe TRBD2 (6 bases). The CDR3 sequence is 13 residues long. The germline gives CDR1 SGHAT, CDR2 FQDESV (reference sequence). V was pared by 0 bases and J by 4 bases, with 7 bases between. The CDR3 coding sequence is TGTGCCAGCAGCTTAGCGGGGACTTACGAGCAGTACTTC. Encoded protein: CASSLAGTYEQYF. The full variable domain, in which reference TRBV11-1 and TRBJ2-7 provide the parts outside the CDR3, is EAEVAQSPRYKITEKSQAVAFWCDPISGHATLYWYRQILGQGPELLVQFQDESVVDDSQLPKDRFSAERLKGVDSTLKIQPAELGDSAMYLCASSLAGTYEQYFGPGTRLTVT.

The J gene is TRBJ1-3, the V gene TRBV18; no reliable D call. The CDR3 runs to 17 residues. The ends were cut back, 3 bases at V and 0 bases at J, with 15 bases in the middle. Germline V gene data show CDR1 as KGHSH and CDR2 as LQKENI. CDR3 in DNA: TGTGCCAGCTCACCTTCGGACCTTCTGAGCTCTGGAAACACCATATATTTT. It yields the protein CASSPSDLLSSGNTIYF.

This rearrangement joins TRBV7-2 to TRBJ2-1, with 8 bases lining up with TRBD1. The CDR3 sequence is 12 residues long. Germline CDR1 SGHTA, CDR2 FQGNSA. The V segment lost 5 bases and the J segment 12 bases; nucleotides outside the gene matches: 6. CDR3 region: CASSDTGGWQFF. The CDR3 DNA sequence: TGTGCCAGCAGCGACACAGGGGGGTGGCAGTTCTTC. The full variable domain, with the rest looked up from reference TRBV7-2 and TRBJ2-1, is GAGVSQSPSNKVTEKGKDVELRCDPISGHTALYWYRQSLGQGLEFLIYFQGNSAPDKSGLPSDRFSAERTGGSVSTLTIQRTQQEDSAVYLCASSDTGGWQFFGPGTRLTVL.

This clone was detected only a few times. The gene calls are TRBV7-2 and TRBJ2-5; unclear D gene. TRBJ2-7 explains the end of the DNA better; the J call may be wrong. CDR1 SGHTA and CDR2 FQGNSA come from the germline V gene. The CDR3 totals 15 residues. DNA of the CDR3: TGTGCCAGCAGCTCTCCGGCCAGGAGCTCCTACGAGCAGTACTTC. This sequence encodes CASSSPARSSYEQYF.

This clone was recorded a few times. The chain recombines TRBV19 with TRBJ1-6; no clear D. The CDR3 loop spans 12 amino acids. Per germline, CDR1 LNHDA and CDR2 SQIVND (reference sequence). V was clipped by 6 bases and J by 6 bases, with 6 bases between them. The CDR3 spells CASRHGNSPLHF. The CDR3 coding sequence is TGTGCCAGTAGACACGGTAATTCACCCCTCCACTTT.

This chain links TRBV6-5 with TRBJ2-7; D may be TRBD1 (5 bases). Germline CDR1 reads MNHEY; CDR2 reads SVGAGI. Trimming cost V 5 bases and J 6 bases, with 17 bases left between them. This CDR3 region has 14 residues. CDR3 sequence (DNA): TGTGCCAGCAGTAGACCAGGGCCAGGTCCCGAGCAGTACTTC. Its translation is CASSRPGPGPEQYF.

This chain links TRBV6-1 with TRBJ2-1, with 7 positions matching TRBD2. Germline trimming cut 8 bases from V and 4 bases from J; bases unmatched to any gene: 8. Germline loops: CDR1 MNHNS, CDR2 SASEGT. The CDR3 contains 14 residues. DNA for the CDR3: TGTGCCAGCCCGGGACTACTACGGTACAATGAGCAGTTCTTC. As protein: CASPGLLRYNEQFF.

V usage is TRBV10-3 and J usage is TRBJ1-5; D gene uncertain. Germline lookup yields CDR1 ENHRY and CDR2 SYGVKD. The CDR3 has 15 residues. Trimming took off 0 bases at V and 6 bases at J, with 12 bases between the two ends. The CDR3 sequence is CAISESGPGRQPQHF. The DNA for the CDR3 is TGTGCCATCAGTGAGTCGGGCCCCGGCCGTCAGCCCCAGCATTTT.

The chain carries TRBV2 and TRBJ2-2, with D maybe TRBD1 (6 bases). The V and J ends lost 6 bases and 6 bases respectively, with 17 bases between them. There are 15 residues in the CDR3. In germline, CDR1 is SNHLY, CDR2 FYNNEI. The CDR3 coding sequence is TGTGCCAGCAGGATAACCACAGGGTCCCCCGGGGAGCTGTTTTTT. Its translation: CASRITTGSPGELFF.

This clone turned up a few times. The rearrangement links TRBV29-1 to TRBJ1-6; weak D call: TRBD1 (6 bases). The CDR3 has 15 residues. CDR1 SQVTM and CDR2 ANQGSEA come from the germline V gene. V lost 4 bases to trimming and J lost 3 bases, with 13 bases between them. The CDR3 reads CSVVEGEYYNSPLHF. In DNA form, the CDR3 reads TGCAGCGTTGTTGAGGGGGAGTACTATAATTCACCCCTCCACTTT.

The table lists this clone with a few counts. The V gene is TRBV6-5, the J gene TRBJ2-5; 7 bases align to TRBD1. The ends lost 4 bases at V and 5 bases at J; junction bases unmatched: 4. Per the germline V gene, CDR1 is MNHEY and CDR2 is SVGAGI. The CDR3 is made up of 13 amino acids. CDR3 protein: CASSLTGVETQYF. The CDR3 DNA reads TGTGCCAGCAGTTTAACAGGGGTGGAGACCCAGTACTTC.

This clone was seen more than once but under ten times. V and J are TRBV9 and TRBJ2-2; possibly TRBD1 or TRBD2 for D (5 bases each). Germline-derived CDR1 and CDR2 are SGDLS and YYNGEE. V dropped 4 bases and J dropped 6 bases, with 19 bases sitting between them. The CDR3 runs to 16 residues. The CDR3 nucleotides are TGTGCCAGCAGCCCCGGGATGATAGGGACCCCCGGGGAGCTGTTTTTT. This encodes CASSPGMIGTPGELFF.

The gene calls are TRBV5-1 and TRBJ1-6, with TRBD1 matching over 9 bases. CDR1 SGHRS and CDR2 YFSETQ come from the germline V gene. Trimming took 0 bases from V and 5 from J; bases not matched to a gene: 3. This CDR3 is built from 16 residues. The CDR3 is CASSLGQGVNNSPLHF. The CDR3 DNA sequence: TGCGCCAGCAGCTTGGGACAGGGGGTAAATAATTCACCCCTCCACTTT. Combining the CDR3 with reference TRBV5-1 and TRBJ1-6 gives the whole variable domain KAGVTQTPRYLIKTRGQQVTLSCSPISGHRSVSWYQQTPGQGLQFLFEYFSETQRNKGNFPGRFSGRQFSNSRSEMNVSTLELGDSALYLCASSLGQGVNNSPLHFGNGTRLTVT.

The sample holds a few counts of this clone. The CDR3 DNA reads TGTGCCAGCACCCCTGGGACAGGGACGGACGAGCAGTACTTC. Protein product: CASTPGTGTDEQYF. The chain recombines TRBV28 with TRBJ2-7, with 9 positions matching TRBD1. The CDR3 contains 14 residues. The junction had 9 bases not matched to a gene; V was cut back by 7 bases and J by 5 bases. Germline values: CDR1 MDHEN, CDR2 SYDVKM.

This clone was counted only a few times. The V and J genes are TRBV9 and TRBJ1-2, with TRBD1 matching over 7 bases. The germline V gene encodes CDR1 SGDLS and CDR2 YYNGEE. CDR3 length: 14 amino acids. Trimming removed 3 bases from V and 5 bases from J; junction bases left unmatched: 7. CDR3 residues: CASSAEDRLYGYTF. The DNA for the CDR3 is TGTGCCAGCAGCGCTGAGGACAGGCTTTATGGCTACACCTTC.

This clone was counted between two and nine times. The same CDR3 also results from other DNA sequences found in this sample. CDR3 sequence: CAWSRGHTDTQYF. The CDR3 DNA reads as TGTGCCTGGAGCAGAGGGCACACAGATACGCAGTATTTT. This chain connects TRBV30 to TRBJ2-3, with D possibly TRBD2 on 5 matching bases. The CDR3 is 13 amino acids. Germline V gene sequence: CDR1 GTSNPN, CDR2 SVGIG (reference sequence). V was trimmed by 3 bases and J by 2 bases, leaving 9 bases between them.

This clone has just a few counts. The V call is TRBV9, the J call TRBJ2-3; 9 bases agree with TRBD2. The CDR3 spans 19 residues. CDR1 and CDR2 from the germline V gene are SGDLS and YYNGEE. The trim removed 0 bases at V and 6 bases at J, leaving 17 bases unmatched. This chain's CDR3 is CASSVDEGGRTSAKDTQYF. In DNA, the CDR3 is TGTGCCAGCAGCGTAGACGAAGGGGGGAGGACTAGCGCCAAGGATACGCAGTATTTT. Based on the CDR3 plus reference TRBV9 and TRBJ2-3, the full variable domain is DSGVTQTPKHLITATGQRVTLRCSPRSGDLSVYWYQQSLDQGLQFLIQYYNGEERAKGNILERFSAQQFPDLHSELNLSSLELGDSALYFCASSVDEGGRTSAKDTQYFGPGTRLTVL.

This clone was recorded only once. The rearrangement uses TRBV14 and TRBJ2-7; D unclear. This CDR3 contains 13 residues. The germline CDR1 and CDR2 sequences are SGHDN and FVKESK. The ends were cut back, 4 bases at V and 4 bases at J, with 11 bases in the middle. DNA for the CDR3: TGTGCCAGCAGCCCACCCGACGGATACGAGCAGTACTTC. The encoded protein is CASSPPDGYEQYF. Using reference TRBV14 and TRBJ2-7 for the parts outside the CDR3, the full variable domain is EAGVTQFPSHSVIEKGQTVTLRCDPISGHDNLYWYRRVMGKEIKFLLHFVKESKQDESGMPNNRFLAERTGGTYSTLKVQPAELEDSGVYFCASSPPDGYEQYFGPGTRLTVT.